This T cell receptor (beta chain) derives from a study of radiotherapy plus CTLA-4 blockade in lung cancer listed by TCRdb under 2018. For the wider study: Objective responses were observed in 15% to 20% of enrolled patients, and disease control was achieved in roughly 30%.

Focal radiation therapy combined with CTLA-4 blockade (ipilimumab) was tested in patients with chemo-refractory metastatic non-small-cell lung cancer. Findings and caveats that apply to the study as a whole: The strongest predictors of response were reported to be early dynamic shifts in blood T cell clones along with a rise in serum interferon-beta following radiation. After treatment with radiotherapy and ipilimumab, TCR clones that originated in tumors expanded in peripheral blood.

Notes on this clone: Its binding antigen is unknown. Nothing much larger sits one base from this clone, and base qualities are not available.

The receptor library was made with the immunoSEQ multiplex PCR assay. What TCRdb holds here is the immuneACCESS table cut down to in-frame rearrangements. Part of the clones is not present; checked against another copy, under half of the missing clones reflect an unresolved V gene, and the others are unexplained. Here the sample has 40,000 to 50,000 clones; 60% to 80% occur a single time. Clones ranked in the top ten supply roughly 10% of the sample. Trimming leaves V shorter by 0 bases and J shorter by 6 bases, with the junction holding 12 bases beyond the gene matches. From its cysteine to its phenylalanine, the CDR3 spans 18 amino acids. Only the CDR3 portion is preserved as DNA: 54 bases, with reading frame beginning at the first base. CDR1 and CDR2, looked up from the germline V gene, are SGDLS and YYNGEE.

Sequenced material: peripheral blood, taken from a patient treated with radiotherapy plus ipilimumab. This chain joins TRBV9 to TRBJ2-7, with 13 bases aligning to TRBD2. The TCR originated in a human donor with non-small cell lung cancer who had stable disease on radiotherapy plus ipilimumab. The DNA sequence is as follows: TGTGCCAGCAGCGTAGGTACTAGCGGGGGGGCCCGAGTCGTCGAGCAGTACTTC. This gives the protein CASSVGTSGGARVVEQYF.